What follows are 9 T cell receptor beta chains derived from one specimen sequenced in a study of blood T cell repertoires in COVID-19. Generated by immunoSEQ multiplex PCR, the TCRdb table keeps only in-frame clones and is missing some. The data show over 85,000 clones, more than 70% seen once. The sequenced sample was peripheral blood. These receptors were taken from a woman older than 75 with active COVID-19.

The rearrangement uses TRBV7-3 and TRBJ2-2; possibly TRBD1 for D (7 bases). The CDR3 is made up of 16 amino acids. V lost 5 bases, J lost 6 bases, and 19 bases lay in between. Germline lookup yields CDR1 SGHTA and CDR2 FQGTGA. In nucleotides, the CDR3 is TGTGCCAGCAGCCGTAAAGCAGGGGGGACCCCCGGGGAGCTGTTTTTT. Its translation is CASSRKAGGTPGELFF.

The J gene is TRBJ2-5, the V gene TRBV5-6; tentatively, D is TRBD1 (5 bases). Germline CDR1 is SGHDT and CDR2 is YYEEEE. The CDR3 consists of 14 residues. V lost 0 bases and J 4 bases, leaving 10 bases between the germline ends. The CDR3 protein is CASSLAGFGETQYF. As DNA, the CDR3 is TGTGCCAGCAGCTTGGCAGGGTTTGGAGAGACCCAGTACTTC.

CDR3 DNA sequence: TGTGCCAGCAGACCCGGGACAGTCGATAGCAATCAGCCCCAGCATTTT. This sequence encodes CASRPGTVDSNQPQHF. The V and J genes are TRBV6-6 and TRBJ1-5; 7 bases line up with TRBD1. CDR3 length: 16 residues. Germline V CDR1 and CDR2: MNHNY, SVGAGI (reference sequence). V dropped 6 bases and J dropped 0; count of bases not matched to a gene: 8.

The chain employs TRBV4-3 and TRBJ1-1; TRBD1 might be the D (5 bases). Germline CDR1 is LGHNA and CDR2 is YSLEER. The CDR3 is made up of 16 amino acids. Trimming cost V 1 base and J 0 bases, with 12 bases left between them. CDR3 region: CASSQGLQGLNTEAFF. The CDR3 bases are TGCGCCAGCAGCCAAGGACTCCAGGGTTTGAACACTGAAGCTTTCTTT.

The V gene is TRBV7-9, the J gene TRBJ2-7, with a tentative D call TRBD1 (6 bases). V was shortened by 3 bases and J by 3 bases, with 12 bases between the two germline ends. Looked up from germline, CDR1 is SEHNR and CDR2 is FQNEAQ (reference sequence). The length of the CDR3 is 14 residues. CDR3 sequence: CASSLSGQYYEQYF. The DNA of the CDR3 is TGTGCCAGCAGCTTGAGTGGACAGTACTACGAGCAGTACTTC.

Here the CDR3 reads CASSSLASGRYEQFF. The CDR3 nucleotides read TGTGCCAGCAGTTCCCTGGCTAGCGGGAGATATGAGCAGTTCTTC. The chain carries TRBV28 and TRBJ2-1, with 10 bases matching TRBD2. Germline V gene sequence: CDR1 MDHEN, CDR2 SYDVKM. This CDR3 contains 15 residues. Trimming cost V 4 bases and J 8 bases; bases outside gene matches: 8.

This chain joins TRBV6-5 and TRBJ2-2; D gene ambiguous. This CDR3 spans 15 amino acids. Germline V lookup: CDR1 MNHEY, CDR2 SVGAGI. Trimming removed 4 bases from V and 4 bases from J, with 13 bases in between. CDR3 in DNA: TGTGCCAGCAGTTCGACCTGGCCGGGCACCGGGGAGCTGTTTTTT. This translates into CASSSTWPGTGELFF.

V gene TRBV7-9 combines with J gene TRBJ2-5; the D gene is possibly TRBD1 (6 bases). The CDR3 runs to 15 residues. Germline V gives CDR1 SEHNR, CDR2 FQNEAQ (reference sequence). The V gene lost 0 bases and the J gene lost 5 bases, with 13 bases spanning the gap. The CDR3 DNA follows: TGTGCCAGCAGCTTAGCGGCAGGGGTGACGGAGACCCAGTACTTC. The encoded protein is CASSLAAGVTETQYF.

The chain joins TRBV6-5 to TRBJ2-1; no firm D call. The V gene lost 6 bases and the J gene lost 0 bases, with 9 bases spanning the gap. The CDR3 length is 14 residues. Germline assignment: CDR1 MNHEY and CDR2 SVGAGI. CDR3 loop: CASSLISSYNEQFF. The CDR3 nucleotides read TGTGCCAGCAGCCTGATCAGCTCCTACAATGAGCAGTTCTTC.